This T cell receptor (beta chain) was identified in a study of graft-versus-host responses after intestinal transplantation. Study-level background: Recipients had transplants, and these were multivisceral, liver-intestinal, or isolated intestinal. Once they had received anti-thymocyte globulin induction, all recipients took tacrolimus and steroids for about three years.

General study results and limits: Detected in recipient marrow were GvH clones, some of which were first observed in ileum or blood.

This clone was recorded a few times. Antigen unknown. Some clones are missing from TCRdb's copy, which holds only in-frame ones; the method was immunoSEQ multiplex PCR. The data hold around 20,000 clones, with about 95% observed a single time. Specimen: PBMCs, collected 23 days after intestinal transplant. This clonotype originated in a human patient who received an intestinal transplant, so some T cells may come from the graft donor.

CDR3 sequence (DNA): TGTGCCAGCAAGGGTAGCGGGAGCACCGGGGAGCTGTTTTTT. Translation gives CASKGSGSTGELFF. V and J are TRBV6-4 and TRBJ2-2; 9 bases align to TRBD2. This CDR3 comprises 14 residues. Germline CDR1 is MRHNA and CDR2 is SNTAGT. Unmatched junction bases numbered 4, after V lost 7 bases and J lost 4 bases.